This T cell receptor (beta chain) was captured in a study of T-cell memory formation after mild COVID-19 (dated by TCRdb to the early 2020s). At the level of the whole study: Most TCR sequence clusters were specific to one of the two donors. Longitudinal TCRalpha and TCRbeta repertoire sequencing tracked T-cell clones expanding and contracting after mild COVID-19 in a couple of donors. Two young, previously healthy adult volunteers, one female and one male, were included in the cohort.

Turning to this clonotype: The antigen it recognizes is unknown. Base qualities are not provided; no much larger clone lies one nucleotide away.

Study-level results and caveats: Some responding clones were detected in pre-infection memory, which suggested that pre-existing cross-reactive memory T cells had joined the SARS-CoV-2 response. Contracting CD4+ clones were found mainly in CM and EM memory subsets, while CD8+ clones were enriched in EMRA. The study covered only a couple of mild cases, and larger cohorts including severe cases with pre-infection samples were considered necessary. Clones that contracted from day 15 to 85 showed balanced CD4/CD8 phenotypes, whereas a second wave of clones that expanded from day 15 to 37 leaned towards CD4+. SARS-CoV-2 specificity of the second-wave clones peaking on day 37 was not confirmed.

Ficoll-Paque density gradient centrifugation was the method used to isolate PBMCs. Sequenced on an Illumina NovaSeq 6000. Using 5'RACE with constant-segment primers, TCRalpha and TCRbeta cDNA libraries were constructed, with sample barcodes and unique molecular identifiers added in the process. Trizol reagent was used to extract RNA from every sample. Amplification of the libraries took two PCR steps, and the second step added a second sample barcode plus Illumina TruSeq adapters. Sequencing of libraries was performed on an Illumina NovaSeq with 2 x 150 bp paired-end reads. The published analysis was carried out like this. Demultiplexing of reads and collapsing into UMI-guided consensus sequences were performed with migec v1.2.7. With mixcr v2.1.11, UMI consensuses were aligned to TRA and TRB V and J templates and assembled into clonotypes. A clonotype was counted as expanded or contracted only when both edgeR and NoisET called the clonotype significant, with the noise models trained on biological replicates. For edgeR calls, the thresholds were a false discovery rate-adjusted p below 0.01 and a log2 fold-change of 1. As an exploratory analysis of dynamics, max-normalized trajectories of the 1000 most abundant clonotypes were examined with PCA combined with hierarchical clustering. The CD4 or CD8 phenotype of responding clones was assigned using the separately sequenced CD4+ and CD8+ repertoires. TCRdb ran its own pipeline on the public reads, namely fastp trimming at Q25 and MiXCR clone calling, and kept in-frame beta chains. Duplicate CDR3 protein sequences are folded into a single record with the most common DNA and genes. TCRdb's processing, not the authors', yielded these V and J calls. Here the sample has approximately 190,000 distinct CDR3 sequences; around 18% occur a single time. Together, the top ten hold 2.4% of the sample.

This TCR was recovered from an adult woman who had mild COVID-19 (a few samples of this study predate the infection). The sample titles of this study are shuffled in the database, so cell type and time point are left out; the donor was told from shared clones. Sequencing was done on a sample of PBMCs or a T cell subset sorted from them (not recorded which).

The CDR3 sequence is CASSASGLAGGGTDTQYF. The DNA sequence is TGTGCCAGCAGCGCCTCGGGACTAGCGGGAGGCGGCACAGATACGCAGTATTTT. The chain links TRBV11-3 with TRBJ2-3, with 15 central nucleotides matching TRBD2. As encoded in the germline V gene, CDR1 is SGHNT while CDR2 is YENEEA. From cysteine to phenylalanine, the CDR3 is 18 amino acids long. Only the CDR3 portion is preserved as DNA: 54 bases, with reading frame beginning at the first base. Unmatched junction bases come to 7, with V trimmed by 5 bases and J by 1 base.